One and the same sample provided the 15 T cell receptor beta chains below, sequenced in a study of T cell responses to AZD1222 COVID-19 vaccine. Generated by immunoSEQ multiplex PCR, the TCRdb table keeps only in-frame clones and is missing some. The sample has 130,000 or so clones, over 75% seen once; the top ten hold less than 8.5%. Sequencing was performed on peripheral blood, taken on day 0 of AZD1222 vaccination. The receptor source for this set is an adult in good health.

The CDR3 DNA follows: TGTGCCAGCAGCTTAGCCTCATACCTCGAGACCCAGCATTTT. Its translation is CASSLASYLETQHF. V and J are TRBV7-2 and TRBJ1-5, with D unclear. This CDR3 has 14 amino acids. Trimming removed 0 bases at V and 11 bases at J, with 14 bases between. Looked up from germline, CDR1 is SGHTA and CDR2 is FQGNSA.

This clone has just one count. The rearrangement uses TRBV19 and TRBJ2-7, with a tentative D call TRBD2 (5 bases). This CDR3 region has 14 residues. Germline CDR1 is LNHDA and CDR2 is SQIVND (reference sequence). V was trimmed by 7 bases and J by 0 bases, leaving 13 bases between them. CDR3 sequence: CASKADGSSYEQYF. Written as DNA, the CDR3 is TGTGCCAGTAAGGCGGATGGGAGCTCCTACGAGCAGTACTTC. Filled out from reference TRBV19 and TRBJ2-7, the complete variable domain reads DGGITQSPKYLFRKEGQNVTLSCEQNLNHDAMYWYRQDPGQGLRLIYYSQIVNDFQKGDIAEGYSVSREKKESFPLTVTSAQKNPTAFYLCASKADGSSYEQYFGPGTRLTVT.

This rearrangement joins TRBV11-2 to TRBJ2-7; D unresolved. Trimming removed 2 bases from V and 4 bases from J, with 9 bases in between. Germline lookup yields CDR1 SGHAT and CDR2 FQNNGV. This CDR3 comprises 13 residues. The CDR3 loop reads CASSLQAPYEQYF. In DNA, the CDR3 is TGTGCCAGCAGCTTACAGGCCCCTTACGAGCAGTACTTC.

The count of this clone is one. J is TRBJ1-4 and V is TRBV5-6, with unresolved D. V shed 3 bases and J shed 5 bases, with 14 bases lying between them. The CDR3 extends over 15 amino acids. Germline values: CDR1 SGHDT, CDR2 YYEEEE. The CDR3 loop reads CASSYNRALNEKLFF. The CDR3 region has the DNA TGTGCCAGCAGCTACAACCGGGCCCTCAATGAAAAACTGTTTTTT.

The chain uses TRBV11-2 and TRBJ2-7, with D possibly called TRBD1 or TRBD2 (5 bases each). There are 12 residues in the CDR3. Trimming shortened V by 0 bases and J by 13 bases, and 13 bases separated the two germline ends. Per the germline V gene, CDR1 is SGHAT and CDR2 is FQNNGV. CDR3 protein: CASSLERGRRYF. The CDR3 nucleotides are TGTGCCAGCAGCTTAGAGAGGGGAAGACGTTACTTC.

V usage is TRBV23-1 and J usage is TRBJ1-5; 7 bases match TRBD1. TRBV23-1 is designated an ORF whose function remains uncertain. This CDR3 region has 16 residues. J was trimmed by 7 bases and V by 0 bases; bases with no gene match: 9. The CDR3: CASSQSPDRDGQPQHF. As DNA, the CDR3 is TGCGCCAGCAGTCAATCCCCCGACAGGGACGGCCAGCCCCAGCATTTT.

The chain couples TRBV9 to TRBJ1-1; D may be TRBD1 (6 bases). Between the trimmed V and J ends, which lost 0 bases and 5 bases, there was a span of 8 bases. Germline lookup yields CDR1 SGDLS and CDR2 YYNGEE. CDR3 length: 13 amino acids. The DNA for the CDR3 is TGTGCCAGCAGCGTAGTGGGGGCTACTGAAGCTTTCTTT. Translating gives CASSVVGATEAFF.

Only a few counts were recorded for this clone. The rearrangement joins TRBV4-1 to TRBJ1-2; the D is unclear. The CDR3 consists of 12 residues. The V gene's germline CDR1 is MGHRA and CDR2 YSYEKL. V dropped 1 base and J dropped 12 bases, with 12 bases sitting between them. The CDR3 bases are TGCGCCAGCAGCCAAGCGTCCTATAGCCACACCTTC. Protein: CASSQASYSHTF.

This clone was seen a handful of times. This chain uses TRBV30 with TRBJ2-3; 10 nucleotides align to TRBD2. In germline, CDR1 is GTSNPN, CDR2 SVGIG (reference sequence). The V gene end was trimmed by 3 bases and the J gene end by 8 bases; junction bases not matched to a gene: 20. The CDR3 contains 18 residues. CDR3 sequence (DNA): TGTGCCTGGAGGCCTAGGGGTGGGTTTAGCGGGGGGCAACTTACGCAGTATTTT. This encodes CAWRPRGGFSGGQLTQYF.

This chain links TRBV29-1 with TRBJ2-7; D is possibly TRBD2 (6 bases). Trimming stripped 6 bases from V and 1 base from J, with 19 bases between. CDR1 is SQVTM and CDR2 is ANQGSEA in the germline V gene. CDR3 length equals 15 residues. CDR3 amino acids: CSVGGGPGRSYEQYF. The CDR3 nucleotides read TGCAGCGTGGGCGGAGGGCCAGGGAGGTCCTACGAGCAGTACTTC.

The chain joins TRBV19 to TRBJ2-5; a weak D match, TRBD1 (5 bases). In germline, CDR1 is LNHDA, CDR2 SQIVND (reference sequence). The CDR3 has 12 residues. V lost 2 bases to trimming and J lost 4 bases, with 5 bases between them. The CDR3 sequence: CASSIQGETQYF. As DNA, the CDR3 is TGTGCCAGTAGTATACAGGGAGAGACCCAGTACTTC.

V gene TRBV19 combines with J gene TRBJ1-5; TRBD1 agrees at 7 bases. The V gene end was trimmed by 5 bases and the J gene end by 1 base; junction bases not matched to a gene: 8. CDR1 and CDR2 (germline): LNHDA, SQIVND (reference sequence). The CDR3 runs to 16 residues. The CDR3 DNA follows: TGTGCCAGTAGTCCCTCCGGGACAGCGAGCAATCAGCCCCAGCATTTT. Protein: CASSPSGTASNQPQHF.

V is TRBV7-9 and J is TRBJ2-6, with D perhaps TRBD1 or TRBD2 (6 bases each). This CDR3 is built from 16 residues. V lost 4 bases, J lost 3 bases, and 13 bases lay in between. Germline V CDR1 and CDR2: SEHNR, FQNEAQ (reference sequence). CDR3 nucleotide sequence: TGTGCCAGCAGCTCCGCCCGGGGGCGTGGGGCCAACGTCCTGACTTTC. Protein product: CASSSARGRGANVLTF.

J is TRBJ1-1 and V is TRBV19; 7 bases are shared with TRBD1. The CDR3 is 18 amino acids. Germline trimming cut 10 bases from V and 0 bases from J; bases unmatched to any gene: 20. CDR1 LNHDA and CDR2 SQIVND come from the germline V gene (reference sequence). The chain's CDR3 is CATLLVGPGGLMNTEAFF. DNA of the CDR3: TGTGCCACCCTTCTCGTAGGTCCAGGGGGGCTTATGAACACTGAAGCTTTCTTT.

This rearrangement joins TRBV5-4 to TRBJ2-7; D not certain. V shed 0 bases and J shed 3 bases, with 4 bases lying between them. Per germline, CDR1 SGHNT and CDR2 YYREEE (reference sequence). CDR3 size: 12 residues. This CDR3 is CASSLGDYEQYF. CDR3 bases: TGTGCCAGCAGCTTGGGGGACTACGAGCAGTACTTC.